This is a list of T cell receptor beta chains from one sample in a study of blood T cell repertoires in COVID-19. The data were produced by immunoSEQ multiplex PCR, yet TCRdb's version contains in-frame clones alone and is incomplete. The table shows just over 95,000 clones, with 87% occurring only once. Specimen: peripheral blood. These receptor sequences come from a human donor in a cohort sampled during active COVID-19. Both conserved end residues are trimmed from each CDR3. Fields, in order: CDR3 protein, J gene, V gene.

CDR3aa: ASSPRGGHYGYT
j_gene: TRBJ1-2
v_gene: TRBV3-1/TRBV3-2

CDR3aa: ASSPLAPYEQY
j_gene: TRBJ2-7
v_gene: TRBV7-9

CDR3aa: ASSQDRSALQETQY
j_gene: TRBJ2-5
v_gene: TRBV3-1/TRBV3-2

CDR3aa: ASIPGTSGSDEQF
j_gene: TRBJ2-1
v_gene: TRBV6-5

CDR3aa: ASSAGTVNQETQY
j_gene: TRBJ2-5
v_gene: TRBV27

CDR3aa: ASSEDDSNYGYT
j_gene: TRBJ1-2
v_gene: TRBV2

CDR3aa: ASSAGWGREETQY
j_gene: TRBJ2-5
v_gene: TRBV27

CDR3aa: ASSLNPAGTSGAWIQY
j_gene: TRBJ2-4
v_gene: TRBV5-1

CDR3aa: ASSTREGVTDTQY
j_gene: TRBJ2-3
v_gene: TRBV19

CDR3aa: ASSPDGSIYGYT
j_gene: TRBJ1-2
v_gene: TRBV5-1

CDR3aa: ASPRGTSGGQNEQF
j_gene: TRBJ2-1
v_gene: TRBV6-8

CDR3aa: ASSGRNSRYNSPLH
j_gene: TRBJ1-6
v_gene: TRBV6-1

CDR3aa: ASSYRTGFSGNTIY
j_gene: TRBJ1-3
v_gene: TRBV6-5

CDR3aa: ASSPTGLAGTDTQY
j_gene: TRBJ2-3
v_gene: TRBV5-1

CDR3aa: ASSFYRGQPQH
j_gene: TRBJ1-5
v_gene: TRBV7-2

CDR3aa: ASSYSAGGPYNEQF
j_gene: TRBJ2-1
v_gene: TRBV6-5

CDR3aa: ASTNPGTSSEKLF
j_gene: TRBJ1-4
v_gene: TRBV2

CDR3aa: ASSVWGDTDTQY
j_gene: TRBJ2-3
v_gene: TRBV9

CDR3aa: ASSLVDRGGGYT
j_gene: TRBJ1-2
v_gene: TRBV14

CDR3aa: ASSEGQDYGYT
j_gene: TRBJ1-2
v_gene: TRBV5-1

CDR3aa: ASSKKVQGANYGYT
j_gene: TRBJ1-2
v_gene: TRBV21-1

CDR3aa: ASSSYEGYEQY
j_gene: TRBJ2-7
v_gene: TRBV7-6

CDR3aa: ASSPRVGGGYT
j_gene: TRBJ1-2
v_gene: TRBV5-1

CDR3aa: ASSYGTGGGYGYT
j_gene: TRBJ1-2
v_gene: TRBV6-5

CDR3aa: ASSKGPGEGTDTQY
j_gene: TRBJ2-3
v_gene: TRBV21-1

CDR3aa: ASRYGQGRMNTEAF
j_gene: TRBJ1-1
v_gene: TRBV27

CDR3aa: ASSSPGLAIDTQY
j_gene: TRBJ2-3
v_gene: TRBV19

CDR3aa: ASSSHLPTGGLGNTGELF
j_gene: TRBJ2-2
v_gene: TRBV5-1

CDR3aa: ASSITRAYEQY
j_gene: TRBJ2-7
v_gene: TRBV19

CDR3aa: ASSQLIEGPTDTQY
j_gene: TRBJ2-3
v_gene: TRBV14

CDR3aa: ASSSPTGSSYEQY
j_gene: TRBJ2-7
v_gene: TRBV6-6

CDR3aa: ASSQQGSYGYT
j_gene: TRBJ1-2
v_gene: TRBV3-1/TRBV3-2

CDR3aa: AISESMRIGLGYT
j_gene: TRBJ1-2
v_gene: TRBV10-3

CDR3aa: ASSFGQTNQPQH
j_gene: TRBJ1-5
v_gene: TRBV5-6

CDR3aa: ASRDRVTDTQY
j_gene: TRBJ2-3
v_gene: TRBV5-1

CDR3aa: ASSLGREYEQY
j_gene: TRBJ2-7
v_gene: TRBV19

CDR3aa: ASSWGQGGGNIQY
j_gene: TRBJ2-4
v_gene: TRBV5-4

CDR3aa: ASSRTVPNSPLH
j_gene: TRBJ1-6
v_gene: TRBV9

CDR3aa: ASSPHLRGGDGYT
j_gene: TRBJ1-2
v_gene: TRBV7-3

CDR3aa: ASSNGLNYGYT
j_gene: TRBJ1-2
v_gene: TRBV19

CDR3aa: ASSPGQFYGYT
j_gene: TRBJ1-2
v_gene: TRBV14

CDR3aa: ASSLGLAGSNEQF
j_gene: TRBJ2-1
v_gene: TRBV5-1

CDR3aa: ASSVGPGGGPITDTQY
j_gene: TRBJ2-3
v_gene: TRBV9

CDR3aa: ASSLVPGTSYSNEQF
j_gene: TRBJ2-1
v_gene: TRBV11-2

CDR3aa: ASSATGTGGHAEAF
j_gene: TRBJ1-1
v_gene: TRBV6-4

CDR3aa: ASSLRDRGSYNEQF
j_gene: TRBJ2-1
v_gene: TRBV5-6

CDR3aa: AWRAAGGTDTQY
j_gene: TRBJ2-3
v_gene: TRBV30

CDR3aa: ASSLGRPNYNEQF
j_gene: TRBJ2-1
v_gene: TRBV7-6